This entry lists 27 T cell receptor beta chains sequenced from one sample in a study of OX40 agonist ivuxolimab in advanced cancers. The data were produced by immunoSEQ multiplex PCR, yet TCRdb's version contains in-frame clones alone and is incomplete. The sample includes 30,000 to 35,000 clones, 65% to 90% of them seen just once. The input for sequencing was CD4+ or CD8+ T cells sorted from blood, taken in a trial of the OX40 agonist ivuxolimab. The receptors here all came from an adult with an advanced solid tumor such as melanoma, head and neck, liver or kidney cancer.

The chain joins TRBV15 to TRBJ1-1; no reliable D call. The germline V gene has CDR1 LNHNV and CDR2 YYDKDF (reference sequence). V dropped 0 bases and J dropped 4 bases, with 15 bases sitting between them. This CDR3 spans 16 amino acids. CDR3 in amino acids: CATSREEADFITEAFF. CDR3 DNA sequence: TGTGCCACCAGCAGAGAGGAGGCGGACTTTATCACTGAAGCTTTCTTT.

The chain employs TRBV7-2 and TRBJ2-3; the D gene could be TRBD1 or TRBD2 (6 bases each). The CDR3 covers 16 residues. Looked up from germline, CDR1 is SGHTA and CDR2 is FQGNSA. V was clipped by 0 bases and J by 0 bases, with 10 bases between them. CDR3: CASSLAWGASTDTQYF. As DNA, the CDR3 is TGTGCCAGCAGCTTAGCCTGGGGGGCTAGCACAGATACGCAGTATTTT. Variable domain in full (rest from reference TRBV7-2 and TRBJ2-3): GAGVSQSPSNKVTEKGKDVELRCDPISGHTALYWYRQSLGQGLEFLIYFQGNSAPDKSGLPSDRFSAERTGGSVSTLTIQRTQQEDSAVYLCASSLAWGASTDTQYFGPGTRLTVL.

This clone came up once. The chain recombines TRBV5-1 with TRBJ2-1; D remains ambiguous. The CDR3 has 15 amino acids. Germline values: CDR1 SGHRS, CDR2 YFSETQ. The V and J ends lost 4 bases and 7 bases respectively, with 18 bases between them. The CDR3 loop is CASSLGSVGINEQFF. The CDR3 DNA reads TGCGCCAGCAGCCTCGGTTCGGTTGGGATAAATGAGCAGTTCTTC.

The chain combines TRBV6-6 with TRBJ2-1; 8 positions match TRBD2. The germline V gene has CDR1 MNHNY and CDR2 SVGAGI (reference sequence). The V and J ends lost 0 bases and 10 bases, in that order; junction bases with no gene match: 11. This CDR3 spans 16 amino acids. CDR3 in amino acids: CASSYSGGAGGTEQFF. CDR3 nucleotides: TGTGCCAGCAGTTACTCGGGCGGGGCGGGAGGTACCGAGCAGTTCTTC.

V and J are TRBV25-1 and TRBJ1-2; D not resolved. Per germline, CDR1 MGHDK and CDR2 SYGVNS. The CDR3 extends over 15 amino acids. V lost 2 bases to trimming and J lost 7 bases, with 17 bases between them. The CDR3 sequence is CASSEGPKGMGGYTF. The CDR3 region has the DNA TGTGCCAGCAGTGAAGGACCTAAGGGAATGGGTGGCTACACCTTC.

The V and J genes are TRBV29-1 and TRBJ2-1; D not certain. The length of the CDR3 is 14 residues. Between the trimmed V and J ends, which lost 3 bases and 9 bases, there was a span of 18 bases. Per the germline V gene, CDR1 is SQVTM and CDR2 is ANQGSEA. CDR3 nucleotides: TGCAGCGTTGAGAAACCGCCCCGGACCAGTGAGCAGTTCTTC. Residues: CSVEKPPRTSEQFF.

This chain joins TRBV18 and TRBJ1-1, with 8 nucleotides matching TRBD1. V trimming: 6 bases; J trimming: 2 bases; junction bases outside the gene matches: 2. Per germline, CDR1 KGHSH and CDR2 LQKENI. The CDR3 runs to 13 residues. This CDR3 is CASSGQVNTEAFF. CDR3 in DNA: TGTGCCAGCTCGGGACAGGTAAACACTGAAGCTTTCTTT. The full variable domain, in which reference TRBV18 and TRBJ1-1 provide the parts outside the CDR3, is NAGVMQNPRHLVRRRGQEARLRCSPMKGHSHVYWYRQLPEEGLKFMVYLQKENIIDESGMPKERFSAEFPKEGPSILRIQQVVRGDSAAYFCASSGQVNTEAFFGQGTRLTVV.

The chain joins TRBV5-1 to TRBJ2-3; D is uncertain. There are 14 residues in the CDR3. Trimming removed 4 bases at V and 1 base at J, with 10 bases between. CDR1 SGHRS and CDR2 YFSETQ come from the germline V gene. The CDR3 sequence is CASSLSDGTDTQYF. The DNA for the CDR3 is TGCGCCAGCAGCCTCAGTGACGGCACAGATACGCAGTATTTT. The whole variable domain, filled in from reference TRBV5-1 and TRBJ2-3, reads KAGVTQTPRYLIKTRGQQVTLSCSPISGHRSVSWYQQTPGQGLQFLFEYFSETQRNKGNFPGRFSGRQFSNSRSEMNVSTLELGDSALYLCASSLSDGTDTQYFGPGTRLTVL.

This clone was seen only a few times. The chain uses TRBV5-1 and TRBJ1-3; D is undetermined. CDR3 length: 14 residues. The V end was cut by 8 bases, the J end by 2 bases, with 14 bases between. Germline assignment: CDR1 SGHRS and CDR2 YFSETQ. CDR3 DNA: TGCGCCAGTAGAGGAGACCCGACTGGAAACACCATATATTTT. It codes for CASRGDPTGNTIYF.

This clone has only a few counts. The chain joins TRBV2 to TRBJ1-2, with D tentatively TRBD1 (5 bases). Trimming took 4 bases from V and 3 from J, leaving 33 bases between them. Germline assignment: CDR1 SNHLY and CDR2 FYNNEI. The CDR3 covers 21 residues. The CDR3 nucleotides are TGTGCCAGCAGTGTAACCCGGGACCACATACGTACTACGGGGCGGGACTATGGCTACACCTTC. Translating it yields CASSVTRDHIRTTGRDYGYTF.

This chain joins TRBV7-2 and TRBJ2-2, with 8 bases aligning to TRBD2. Germline CDR1 SGHTA, CDR2 FQGNSA. V dropped 1 base and J dropped 3; count of bases not matched to a gene: 1. This CDR3 is 15 amino acids long. CDR3 coding DNA: TGTGCCAGCAGCTTAGGCGGGGGGTACACCGGGGAGCTGTTTTTT. Protein sequence: CASSLGGGYTGELFF. The variable domain in full, completed from reference TRBV7-2 and TRBJ2-2, reads GAGVSQSPSNKVTEKGKDVELRCDPISGHTALYWYRQSLGQGLEFLIYFQGNSAPDKSGLPSDRFSAERTGGSVSTLTIQRTQQEDSAVYLCASSLGGGYTGELFFGEGSRLTVL.

The chain joins TRBV10-1 to TRBJ2-1, with 7 nucleotides matching TRBD2. Germline V gives CDR1 WNHNN, CDR2 SYGVQD (reference sequence). Trimming at V came to 4 bases and at J to 6 bases, leaving 6 bases not matched to a gene. The CDR3 is 14 residues long. The CDR3 region has the DNA TGCGCCAGCAGTGGGGCTAGCGGCTCCAATGAGCAGTTCTTC. This gives the protein CASSGASGSNEQFF.

The chain combines TRBV11-3 with TRBJ2-1; D not resolved. The germline V and J ends were trimmed by 1 base and 11 bases, with 9 bases remaining between them. The CDR3 has 12 residues. The germline V gene has CDR1 SGHNT and CDR2 YENEEA. DNA for the CDR3: TGTGCCAGCAGCTTAGGGCGCAGTCAGCAGTTCTTC. It codes for CASSLGRSQQFF.

V usage is TRBV4-2 and J usage is TRBJ1-1, with 7 bases identical to TRBD1. This CDR3 comprises 14 residues. Germline CDR1 is LGHNA and CDR2 is YNFKEQ. After removal of 3 bases from V and 7 bases from J, the junction contained 8 bases not matched to a gene. The CDR3 sequence is CASSQDRSYGEAFF. CDR3 DNA: TGTGCCAGCAGCCAGGACAGGAGCTATGGTGAAGCTTTCTTT.

V gene TRBV4-3 combines with J gene TRBJ1-2, with 11 bases lining up with TRBD1. J gave up 8 bases and V 4 bases, and 3 bases lay outside the gene matches. The CDR3 is 13 residues long. Germline CDR1 and CDR2: LGHNA and YSLEER. CDR3 loop: CASSRTGGYGYTF. CDR3 nucleotides: TGCGCCAGCAGCCGGACAGGGGGCTACGGCTACACCTTC.

The genes are TRBV7-2 and TRBJ2-5, with 9 bases identical to TRBD2. The ends lost 5 bases at V and 1 base at J; junction bases unmatched: 5. The germline gives CDR1 SGHTA, CDR2 FQGNSA. This CDR3 contains 15 residues. The DNA of the CDR3 is TGTGCCAGCAGCGACTCTAGCGGGACCCAAGAGACCCAGTACTTC. Amino acids: CASSDSSGTQETQYF.

J is TRBJ1-1 and V is TRBV19; D is perhaps TRBD1 (5 bases). Trimming stripped 3 bases from V and 1 base from J, with 15 bases between. The germline CDR1 and CDR2 sequences are LNHDA and SQIVND (reference sequence). The CDR3 loop spans 16 amino acids. The CDR3 sequence: CASSIQGAGGNTEAFF. The DNA of the CDR3 is TGTGCCAGTAGTATCCAAGGGGCGGGCGGGAACACTGAAGCTTTCTTT.

V usage is TRBV7-2 and J usage is TRBJ1-3, with 7 bases lining up with TRBD1. V lost 1 base to trimming and J lost 4 bases; unmatched junction nucleotides: 4. CDR3 length: 15 residues. The germline CDR1 and CDR2 sequences are SGHTA and FQGNSA. DNA of the CDR3: TGTGCCAGCAGCTTAGTCACAGGGGCCGGAAACACCATATATTTT. As protein: CASSLVTGAGNTIYF.

The rearrangement links TRBV14 to TRBJ2-7; TRBD1 is a possible D gene (5 bases). This CDR3 spans 14 amino acids. Germline V gene lookup returns CDR1 SGHDN and CDR2 FVKESK. Trimming stripped 4 bases from V and 2 bases from J, with 12 bases between. CDR3 amino acids: CASSPLDKPYEQYF. The CDR3 DNA reads as TGTGCCAGCAGCCCATTGGACAAACCCTACGAGCAGTACTTC.

The genes are TRBV7-6 and TRBJ1-1; D uncertain. Germline V gene data show CDR1 as SGHVS and CDR2 as FNYEAQ. Trimming stripped 5 bases from V and 4 bases from J, with 14 bases between. The CDR3 is 14 amino acids. Written as DNA, the CDR3 is TGTGCCAGCAGCCTCGAGGGAAGGAGCACTGAAGCTTTCTTT. Protein product: CASSLEGRSTEAFF.

This clone was seen a few times. This chain connects TRBV28 to TRBJ1-1; D ambiguous. Trimming pared 8 bases from V and 1 base from J, leaving 14 bases between. CDR3 size: 14 residues. In germline, CDR1 is MDHEN, CDR2 SYDVKM. The CDR3 sequence: CASLKNRWNTEAFF. As DNA, the CDR3 is TGTGCCAGCCTTAAGAACAGATGGAACACTGAAGCTTTCTTT.

About this clone: Because the CDR3's place on the DNA is in doubt, the DNA is left out and the CDR3 is given as listed by TCRdb. The rearrangement joins TRBV11-3 to TRBJ2-1. CDR1 is SGHNT and CDR2 is YENEEA in the germline V gene. The length of the CDR3 is 12 amino acids, counting both ends. CDR3 protein: CASSFGSGTIFF.

V gene TRBV4-1 combines with J gene TRBJ2-7; D is perhaps TRBD1 or TRBD2 (5 bases each). This CDR3 has 16 residues. Trimming shortened V by 1 base and J by 3 bases, and 16 bases separated the two germline ends. CDR1 and CDR2 from the germline V gene are MGHRA and YSYEKL. The CDR3 DNA is TGCGCCAGCAGCCAAGTCCTGTTGGGGACGCACTACGAGCAGTACTTC. Translated: CASSQVLLGTHYEQYF.

The V and J genes are TRBV30 and TRBJ2-7, with D perhaps TRBD1 (5 bases). V lost 3 bases and J 3 bases, leaving 12 bases between the germline ends. The CDR3 is made up of 13 amino acids. CDR1 and CDR2 (germline): GTSNPN, SVGIG (reference sequence). CDR3 nucleotides: TGTGCCTGGAGGGACAAAGGTATCTACGAGCAGTACTTC. This codes for CAWRDKGIYEQYF.

The chain combines TRBV14 with TRBJ1-1; D is unclear. Trimming left V 4 bases short and J 5 bases short, with 8 bases between. CDR3 length equals 12 residues. CDR1 is SGHDN and CDR2 is FVKESK in the germline V gene. The CDR3 coding sequence is TGTGCCAGCAGCCTTTCTGGGACTGAAGCTTTCTTT. It translates to CASSLSGTEAFF.

In its sample, this clone was seen once. The V gene is TRBV10-3, the J gene TRBJ2-3; D unresolved. Germline CDR1 is ENHRY and CDR2 is SYGVKD. This CDR3 comprises 14 residues. Deletions cut 0 bases from V and 1 base from J, with 5 bases between. The CDR3 here is CAISESIGTDTQYF. The CDR3 coding sequence is TGTGCCATCAGTGAGTCTATCGGCACAGATACGCAGTATTTT.

V gene TRBV5-1 combines with J gene TRBJ2-3, with D tentatively TRBD1 (6 bases). Germline assignment: CDR1 SGHRS and CDR2 YFSETQ. V dropped 3 bases and J dropped 5 bases, with 19 bases sitting between them. The CDR3 covers 16 residues. CDR3 amino acids: CASSSYRVGIGDTQYF. The CDR3 DNA follows: TGCGCCAGCAGCTCGTACAGGGTGGGGATTGGAGATACGCAGTATTTT.